This paragraph covers one T cell receptor (beta chain) sequence. Its antigen remains undetermined. The conserved closing phenylalanine or tryptophan is absent in this CDR3, likely reflecting a read error. It is unclear where the CDR3 begins or ends on the DNA, so no DNA is shown, and the CDR3 is as TCRdb lists it. Each collaborating institution followed its own protocols to collect whole blood in K2EDTA tubes. Collaborator samples were shipped for TCRbeta analysis as frozen whole blood, isolated PBMCs, or DNA extracted from either sample type. The source of the sample is a study of blood T cell repertoires in COVID-19 (dated by TCRdb to 2018 to 2020). Study-level background: Collaborator samples came from the United States, Italy and Spain and covered acute and convalescent phases of COVID-19. The material from the prospective study consisted of cDNA or gDNA derived from T cells, B-cell-depleted T cells, or PBMCs. The dataset comprised deeply sampled blood TCRbeta repertoires from subjects exposed to, actively infected with, or recovered from COVID-19. Samples were obtained from the ongoing ImmuneRACE study (first 160 participants) and from over 1,000 subjects provided by 6 global collaborators. Where available, HLA class I and class II types were obtained from metadata supplied by the sample provider rather than from assay-based typing. The repertoires were released in a freely available public database intended as a resource for research on the immune response to SARS-CoV-2. Sample metadata almost always included a de-identified subject ID, COVID-19 status, age in years and sex. The research as a whole found: The amount of clinical and demographic metadata varied by source and participant and was provided uncurated.

The CDR3 spans 11 amino acids, including both terminal residues. For CDR1 and CDR2, the germline V gene lists SGHNT and YENEEA. TCRbeta CDR3 regions were amplified from genomic DNA using the immunoSEQ Assay, a bias-controlled multiplex PCR. Concerning the study's data processing: Within the assay, amplification of reference gene primers was used to estimate how many nucleated cells each sample contained. To quantify the absolute abundance of each unique TCRbeta CDR3 rearrangement, sequence reads were collapsed and filtered. For each sample, productive Simpson clonality was calculated by taking the square root of Simpson's diversity index across productive rearrangements. Here the immuneACCESS table is served through TCRdb, limited to in-frame sequences with V and J called. Missing clones are a known gap in these copies; in checked studies unresolved V genes cover under half, and the rest lacks a known reason. For V, J and clone size, that table is used; D and trimming come from the DNA. Here the sample has approximately 85,000 clones; about 92% occur a single time. Jointly, the top ten make up nearly 6.5% of the sample.

The sequenced material came from peripheral blood. The V gene is TRBV11-3 and the J gene is TRBJ2-7; TRBD2 was called by the table and not checked on the DNA. The clonotype comes from a woman aged 55-69 years with active COVID-19. CDR3 reads: CASSLEEDRWI.